Listed below are T cell receptor beta chains from one sample, sequenced in a study of T cells in Graves' hyperthyroidism and ophthalmopathy. In TCRdb, the multiplex PCR reads were re-called with MiXCR into one record per CDR3 protein. Of hundreds of thousands of distinct CDR3 sequences listed, more than 11% are singletons. Sequencing was performed on blood. All receptors derive from a woman aged 30 to 39 with Graves' hyperthyroidism that later progressed to Graves' ophthalmopathy. Each CDR3 is given with its conserved first and last residue. A D gene is named only where the DNA matches it firmly. A row's size may be missing; if present it is once, few, many or a size class.

d_call j_call clone_size v_call cdr3_aa cdr3_nt
. TRBJ2-7 . TRBV7-6 CASSSLGSYEQYF TGTGCCAGCAGCTCCCTCGGATCGTACGAGCAGTACTTC
. TRBJ2-1 few TRBV11-3 CASSLTRWYYNEQSF TGTGCCAGCAGCTTGACGAGATGGTATTACAATGAGCAGTCCTTC
TRBD2 TRBJ2-7 many TRBV7-2 CASSLGGGVYEQYF TGTGCCAGCAGCTTAGGGGGGGGGGTATACGAGCAGTACTTC
. TRBJ1-2 many TRBV9 CASSVVDDDNYGYTF TGTGCCAGCAGCGTAGTAGACGACGATAACTATGGCTACACCTTC
TRBD2 TRBJ2-1 few TRBV19 CASSIYSGRGSYNEQFF TGTGCCAGTAGTATTTATAGCGGGAGAGGATCCTACAATGAGCAGTTCTTC
TRBD2 TRBJ2-4 . TRBV6-2/TRBV6-3 CASRPGLAVAKNIQYF TGTGCCAGCAGGCCCGGACTAGCGGTAGCCAAAAACATTCAGTACTTC
. TRBJ2-1 many TRBV6-1 CASSGGSGSSYNEQFF TGTGCCAGCAGTGGGGGTAGCGGAAGCTCCTACAATGAGCAGTTCTTC
TRBD2 TRBJ2-3 few TRBV9 CASSPATSGDTQYF TGTGCCAGCAGCCCTGCGACTAGCGGGGATACGCAGTATTTT
. TRBJ1-5 few TRBV5-5 CASSPQDQPQHF TGTGCCAGCAGCCCACAGGATCAGCCCCAGCATTTT
. TRBJ2-7 few TRBV4-1 CASSQVLSDGSYEQYF TGCGCCAGCAGCCAAGTTTTAAGTGACGGCTCCTACGAGCAGTACTTC
TRBD2 TRBJ2-3 . TRBV6-1 CASSGSTSGRAWGTDTQYF TGTGCCAGCAGTGGGTCGACTAGCGGGAGGGCCTGGGGCACAGATACGCAGTATTTT
. TRBJ1-4 many TRBV6-1 CASSHDRDLLNEKLFF TGTGCCAGCAGTCATGACCGGGACCTGCTGAATGAAAAACTGTTTTTT
TRBD1 TRBJ1-1 many TRBV27 CASSLRGPTNTEAFF TGTGCCAGCAGTCTCAGGGGGCCCACGAACACTGAAGCTTTCTTT
. TRBJ2-5 many TRBV15 CATSLVRRAQETQYF TGTGCCACCAGTTTAGTGCGGCGGGCCCAAGAGACCCAGTACTTC
TRBD2 TRBJ2-7 . TRBV5-1 CASSRSGGNEQYF TGCGCCAGCAGCCGGTCGGGAGGAAACGAGCAGTACTTC
. TRBJ2-1 many TRBV15 CATSRDGWGITSYNEQFF TGTGCCACCAGCAGAGACGGGTGGGGGATAACCTCCTACAATGAGCAGTTCTTC
. TRBJ2-6 many TRBV6-2/TRBV6-3 CASFAPGHSPSGANVLTF TGTGCCAGCTTTGCCCCGGGACACTCGCCCTCTGGGGCCAACGTCCTGACTTTC
. TRBJ2-1 few TRBV20-1 CSATSKGGLAQFF TGCAGTGCTACATCTAAAGGGGGGCTAGCGCAGTTCTTC
TRBD1 TRBJ1-2 many TRBV30 CAWSGTGRSNYGYTF TGTGCCTGGAGTGGGACAGGAAGATCGAACTATGGCTACACCTTC
. TRBJ2-1 . TRBV24-1 CATSDSWRSSNEQFF TGTGCCACCAGTGATTCTTGGAGGAGCTCCAATGAGCAGTTCTTC
TRBD2 TRBJ2-5 . TRBV3-1 CASSQDPASGSQYF TGTGCCAGCAGCCAAGACCCAGCTAGCGGGAGCCAGTACTTC
. TRBJ1-2 many TRBV12-3/TRBV12-4 CASSLNRASVLGYTF TGTGCCAGCAGTTTAAACAGGGCCTCAGTTCTCGGCTACACCTTC
. TRBJ2-7 . TRBV29-1 CSVNKGLASEQYF TGCAGCGTTAATAAAGGGCTAGCTTCCGAGCAGTACTTC
. TRBJ2-1 many TRBV2 CASSPEEKEFF TGTGCCAGCAGTCCAGAAGAAAAAGAGTTCTTC
. TRBJ1-2 many TRBV6-1 CASSLDTVYYGYTF TGTGCCAGCAGTTTGGACACGGTCTACTATGGCTACACCTTC
TRBD1 TRBJ1-1 many TRBV11-2 CASSFDRVSTEAFF TGTGCCAGCAGCTTTGACAGGGTTTCCACTGAAGCTTTCTTT
. TRBJ2-1 few TRBV4-1 CASSQPFSGSNEQFF TGCGCCAGCAGCCAACCCTTTAGCGGCAGCAATGAGCAGTTCTTC
. TRBJ2-1 many TRBV6-1 CASSEITGYSYNEQFF TGTGCCAGCAGTGAAATCACAGGCTACTCCTACAATGAGCAGTTCTTC
. TRBJ2-6 few TRBV19 CASRNQEAGANVLTF TGTGCCAGTAGAAATCAGGAGGCCGGGGCCAACGTCCTGACTTTC
TRBD1 TRBJ1-2 many TRBV10-3 CAISESITQGIVYGYTF TGTGCCATCAGTGAGTCGATTACACAGGGGATTGTTTATGGCTACACCTTC
. TRBJ2-3 many TRBV11-2 CASSLVPRNTDTQYF TGTGCCAGCAGCTTAGTCCCAAGGAACACAGATACGCAGTATTTT
. TRBJ1-4 . TRBV27 CASSSHREQNKLFF TGTGCCAGCAGTTCCCACAGGGAGCAAAATAAACTGTTTTTT
. TRBJ1-1 many TRBV20-1 CSARGSYPTEAFF TGCAGTGCTAGAGGGTCATACCCCACTGAAGCTTTCTTT
. TRBJ1-4 . TRBV4-2 CASSQGARDEKLFF TGTGCCAGCAGCCAAGGGGCCAGGGATGAAAAACTGTTTTTT
TRBD2 TRBJ2-7 many TRBV5-4 CASSVLAGDYEQYF TGTGCCAGCAGCGTACTAGCGGGAGACTACGAGCAGTACTTC
. TRBJ2-5 many TRBV14 CASSQDRGRQETQYF TGTGCCAGCAGCCAAGACAGGGGACGCCAAGAGACCCAGTACTTC
TRBD2 TRBJ2-3 many TRBV20-1 CSARDPGALADTDTQYF TGCAGTGCTAGAGACCCCGGGGCGCTAGCGGACACAGATACGCAGTATTTT
TRBD1 TRBJ1-3 . TRBV30 CAWSPRDRTSRNTIYF TGTGCCTGGAGTCCGCGGGACAGGACCTCGAGAAACACCATATATTTT
. TRBJ1-1 many TRBV2 CASKVDRNTEAFF TGTGCCAGCAAGGTGGATAGGAACACTGAAGCTTTCTTT
. TRBJ1-2 . TRBV2 CASSVLQVNYGYTF TGTGCCAGCAGTGTTTTGCAGGTGAACTATGGCTACACCTTC
. TRBJ2-2 few TRBV6-2/TRBV6-3 CASTNRGSTGELLF TGTGCCAGCACGAATCGTGGGAGCACCGGGGAGCTGCTTTTT
. TRBJ1-5 few TRBV19 CASSTSGTPSNQPQHF TGTGCCAGTAGTACCTCCGGGACACCGAGCAATCAGCCCCAGCATTTT
. TRBJ1-5 many TRBV15 CATSRDMAPPGEPQHF TGTGCCACCAGCAGAGATATGGCTCCACCTGGGGAGCCCCAGCATTTT
TRBD1 TRBJ1-5 few TRBV27 CASSLRQGLNQPQHF TGTGCCAGCAGTTTAAGACAGGGCCTTAATCAGCCCCAGCATTTT
. TRBJ2-2 few TRBV29-1 CSVGAGLNTGELFF TGCAGCGTTGGCGCAGGATTGAACACCGGGGAGCTGTTTTTT